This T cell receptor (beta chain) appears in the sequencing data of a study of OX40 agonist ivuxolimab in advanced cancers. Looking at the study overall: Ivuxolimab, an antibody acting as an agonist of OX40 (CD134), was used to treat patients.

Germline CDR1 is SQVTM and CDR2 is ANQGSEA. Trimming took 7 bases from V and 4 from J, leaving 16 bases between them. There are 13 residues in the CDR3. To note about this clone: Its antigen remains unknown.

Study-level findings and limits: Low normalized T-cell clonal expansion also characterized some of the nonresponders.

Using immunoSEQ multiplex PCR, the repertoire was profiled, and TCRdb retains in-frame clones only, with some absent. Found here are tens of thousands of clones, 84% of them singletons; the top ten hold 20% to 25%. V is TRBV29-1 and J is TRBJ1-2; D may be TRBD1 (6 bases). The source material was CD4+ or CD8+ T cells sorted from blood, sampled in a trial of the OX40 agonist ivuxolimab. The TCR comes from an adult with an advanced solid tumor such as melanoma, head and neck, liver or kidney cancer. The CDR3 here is CSAWDTGTYGYTF. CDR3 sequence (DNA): TGCAGCGCCTGGGACACTGGTACCTATGGCTACACCTTC.